The 23 T cell receptor beta chains listed next were all sequenced from one sample in a study of blood T cells in healthy people across ages. It was with a sample-barcoded 5' primer and a J-beta primer mix that a second PCR of roughly 6 to 12 cycles was run. TCRdb re-called the 5' RACE reads through MiXCR, storing one row per CDR3 protein. Of about 1.4 million distinct CDR3 sequences in the sample, around 59% were seen once. The sample comprised blood. All receptors derive from a man aged 18 to 29 in good health.

In its sample, this clonotype was seen a few times. The chain couples TRBV3-1 to TRBJ2-1; 7 bases are shared with TRBD2. Germline V gene data show CDR1 as LGHDT and CDR2 as YNNKEL (reference sequence). Losses at the gene ends were 3 bases for V and 7 bases for J; bases not matched to a gene: 15. The CDR3 has 17 residues. The CDR3 region is CASSQLRLAGDLNEQFF. The DNA of the CDR3 is TGTGCCAGCAGCCAGCTTCGACTAGCTGGAGATTTGAATGAGCAGTTCTTC.

The V call is TRBV2, the J call TRBJ2-7; either TRBD1 or TRBD2 may supply D (5 bases each). The CDR3 sequence is 13 residues long. V gave up 7 bases and J gave up 4 bases, with 14 bases separating them. The germline gives CDR1 SNHLY, CDR2 FYNNEI. The CDR3 DNA reads as TGTGCCAGCACCCGGGATTCAGGGTACGAGCAGTACTTC. The encoded protein is CASTRDSGYEQYF.

As concerns this clonotype: This sequence may be a read error, since a much larger clone differs from it by one base. This sequence joins TRBV7-2 and TRBJ2-7, with a tentative D call TRBD2 (5 bases). The CDR3 spans 13 residues. Germline CDR1 and CDR2: SGHTA and FQGNSA. With 5 bases removed from V and 3 bases from J, the gap between germline ends came to 11 bases. CDR3 amino acids: CASSLSGHYEQYF. The CDR3 DNA is TGTGCCAGCAGCCTCAGCGGTCACTACGAGCAGTACTTC.

The sample holds a few counts of this clonotype. This chain joins TRBV12-3 or TRBV12-4 and TRBJ2-6, with D tentatively TRBD1 (5 bases). Trimming removed 7 bases at V and 0 bases at J, with 10 bases between. The CDR3 covers 15 residues. CDR3 amino acids: CASTPTASGANVLTF. The DNA for the CDR3 is TGTGCCAGCACTCCGACAGCCTCTGGGGCCAACGTCCTGACTTTC.

This CDR3 is CASSERGGGAWNEQFF. The CDR3 DNA reads TGTGCCAGCAGTGAGAGGGGCGGGGGGGCCTGGAATGAGCAGTTCTTC. The chain couples TRBV2 to TRBJ2-1, with TRBD2 matching over 9 bases. The CDR3 has 16 amino acids. V shed 3 bases, J shed 7 bases, and the junction held 10 bases outside the gene matches. Germline CDR1 is SNHLY and CDR2 is FYNNEI.

The rearrangement uses TRBV2 and TRBJ2-7; unclear D gene. Germline V gene lookup returns CDR1 SNHLY and CDR2 FYNNEI. The CDR3 loop spans 12 amino acids. The V gene lost 4 bases and the J gene lost 6 bases, with 10 bases spanning the gap. CDR3 nucleotide sequence: TGTGCCAGCAGTGCCCGACCGAGCGAGCAGTACTTC. As protein: CASSARPSEQYF. The entire variable domain, with the rest obtained from reference TRBV2 and TRBJ2-7, is as follows: EPEVTQTPSHQVTQMGQEVILRCVPISNHLYFYWYRQILGQKVEFLVSFYNNEISEKSEIFDDQFSVERPDGSNFTLKIRSTKLEDSAMYFCASSARPSEQYFGPGTRLTVT.

The chain links TRBV9 to TRBJ2-1; D may be TRBD2 (6 bases). V was shortened by 3 bases and J by 6 bases, with 10 bases between the two germline ends. Germline lookup yields CDR1 SGDLS and CDR2 YYNGEE. This CDR3 has 13 amino acids. Here the CDR3 reads CASSAGTPNEQFF. The CDR3 DNA reads TGTGCCAGCAGCGCCGGGACTCCCAATGAGCAGTTCTTC.

The chain links TRBV20-1 to TRBJ2-7; TRBD2 might be the D (6 bases). Trimming left V 5 bases short and J 0 bases short, with 11 bases between. This CDR3 has 13 amino acids. The germline gives CDR1 DFQATT, CDR2 SNEGSKA (reference sequence). CDR3 protein: CSAPGVLSYEQYF. The CDR3 DNA reads as TGCAGTGCTCCGGGAGTCCTCTCCTACGAGCAGTACTTC.

This chain joins TRBV10-3 and TRBJ2-3; D possibly corresponds to TRBD1 (5 bases). Trimming shortened V by 11 bases and J by 1 base, and 13 bases separated the two germline ends. The germline V gene encodes CDR1 ENHRY and CDR2 SYGVKD. The CDR3 extends over 13 amino acids. CDR3 in DNA: TGTGCCTTTGCCCAAGGGGGCACAGATACGCAGTATTTT. This translates into CAFAQGGTDTQYF.

This clonotype was detected a few times. This chain connects TRBV10-3 to TRBJ2-1; 9 bases match TRBD2. J was trimmed by 10 bases and V by 4 bases; bases with no gene match: 8. Germline CDR1 reads ENHRY; CDR2 reads SYGVKD. The CDR3 covers 14 residues. CDR3 region: CAISGGGSGGEQFF. The CDR3 DNA sequence: TGTGCCATCAGTGGCGGCGGTAGCGGGGGCGAGCAGTTCTTC.

The rearrangement uses TRBV4-3 and TRBJ1-4, with 11 positions matching TRBD1. V shed 2 bases and J 8 bases; nucleotides not matched to a gene: 10. Germline CDR1 reads LGHNA; CDR2 reads YSLEER. This CDR3 contains 17 residues. CDR3 coding DNA: TGCGCCAGCAGCCAAAGCCCTAGGACAGGGGGCGCGGAAAAACTGTTTTTT. This translates into CASSQSPRTGGAEKLFF.

This clonotype appeared a few times. The genes are TRBV10-1 and TRBJ2-3; the match to TRBD2 covers 7 bases. J gave up 0 bases and V 8 bases, and 11 bases lay outside the gene matches. The CDR3 totals 16 residues. Germline values: CDR1 WNHNN, CDR2 SYGVQD (reference sequence). This chain's CDR3 is CASGADGTTSTDTQYF. CDR3 DNA: TGCGCCAGCGGCGCCGACGGGACTACCAGCACAGATACGCAGTATTTT.

The rearrangement links TRBV21-1 to TRBJ2-1. TRBV21-1 is a documented pseudogene. The CDR3 sequence is 15 residues long. The CDR3 sequence: CASSKAEPTYNEQFF. CDR3 coding DNA: TGTGCCAGCAGCAAAGCCGAGCCCACATACAATGAGCAGTTCTTC.

The chain joins TRBV5-6 to TRBJ1-5; D ambiguous. The CDR3 has 14 residues. V dropped 2 bases and J dropped 5 bases, with 11 bases sitting between them. CDR1 and CDR2 from the germline V gene are SGHDT and YYEEEE. The CDR3 DNA reads TGTGCCAGCAGCTTAAGTGAGGGCTATCAGCCCCAGCATTTT. This sequence encodes CASSLSEGYQPQHF.

V and J are TRBV27 and TRBJ2-5; D is tentatively TRBD1 or TRBD2 (6 bases each). The better agreement between TRBJ2-7 and the DNA end casts doubt on the J call. Per the germline V gene, CDR1 is MNHEY and CDR2 is SMNVEV (reference sequence). The CDR3 spans 14 residues. CDR3 sequence: CASRVTGAPDEQYF. The DNA for the CDR3 is TGTGCCAGCAGAGTTACGGGGGCGCCCGACGAGCAGTACTTC.

The rearrangement links TRBV7-9 to TRBJ1-2; 8 bases line up with TRBD1. The germline CDR1 and CDR2 sequences are SEHNR and FQNEAQ (reference sequence). Trimming at V came to 5 bases and at J to 2 bases, leaving 7 bases not matched to a gene. This CDR3 is 15 amino acids long. Here the CDR3 reads CASSHGDRRNYGYTF. DNA of the CDR3: TGTGCCAGCAGCCACGGGGACAGGAGAAACTATGGCTACACCTTC.

The chain uses TRBV4-1 and TRBJ1-1, with D possibly being TRBD1 (6 bases). The V end was cut by 0 bases, the J end by 5 bases, with 13 bases between. The germline V gene has CDR1 MGHRA and CDR2 YSYEKL. The CDR3 sequence is 15 residues long. CDR3 sequence reads: CASSQDRGLGTEAFF. The CDR3 region has the DNA TGCGCCAGCAGCCAAGATCGGGGGCTTGGAACTGAAGCTTTCTTT.

This chain uses TRBV6-6 with TRBJ1-4; possibly TRBD1 for D (6 bases). Germline CDR1 reads MNHNY; CDR2 reads SVGAGI (reference sequence). The CDR3 is made up of 14 amino acids. Between the trimmed V and J ends, which lost 6 bases and 4 bases, there was a span of 12 bases. The chain's CDR3 is CASSLDSDNEKLFF. CDR3 DNA sequence: TGTGCCAGCAGCCTGGACAGCGATAATGAAAAACTGTTTTTT.

The rearrangement joins TRBV19 to TRBJ2-1, with unresolved D. V shed 0 bases and J shed 7 bases, with 16 bases lying between them. CDR3 length equals 16 residues. Germline-derived CDR1 and CDR2 are LNHDA and SQIVND (reference sequence). The CDR3 loop reads CASSIDPRPILNEQFF. The CDR3 DNA is TGTGCCAGTAGTATAGATCCTAGGCCCATTTTAAATGAGCAGTTCTTC. Complete variable domain (other parts from reference TRBV19 and TRBJ2-1): DGGITQSPKYLFRKEGQNVTLSCEQNLNHDAMYWYRQDPGQGLRLIYYSQIVNDFQKGDIAEGYSVSREKKESFPLTVTSAQKNPTAFYLCASSIDPRPILNEQFFGPGTRLTVL.

V and J are TRBV18 and TRBJ2-5; TRBD1 aligns across 7 bases. Losses at the gene ends were 5 bases for V and 2 bases for J; bases not matched to a gene: 5. The CDR3 extends over 14 amino acids. CDR1 and CDR2 (germline): KGHSH, LQKENI. The DNA of the CDR3 is TGTGCCAGCTCAACTCCGGGACAGCAAGAGACCCAGTACTTC. This encodes CASSTPGQQETQYF.

The rearrangement uses TRBV5-1 and TRBJ2-7, with D perhaps matching TRBD1 (6 bases). The ends were cut back, 4 bases at V and 5 bases at J, with 16 bases in the middle. Germline CDR1 and CDR2: SGHRS and YFSETQ. There are 14 residues in the CDR3. CDR3 coding DNA: TGCGCCAGCAGCGTAGGGGGTGATGGGGACGAGCAGTACTTC. It codes for CASSVGGDGDEQYF.

Note on this clonotype: The missing conserved phenylalanine or tryptophan at the end of this CDR3 makes a read error likely. This chain connects TRBV12-3 or TRBV12-4 to TRBJ2-3, with D perhaps matching TRBD2 (6 bases). This CDR3 has 15 residues. Deletions cut 9 bases from V and 0 bases from J, with 16 bases between. The CDR3 loop is CASETGDFSTDTQYS. The CDR3 region has the DNA TGTGCCAGTGAAACGGGGGACTTCAGCACAGATACGCAGTATTCT.

This clonotype has just a few counts. The chain has TRBV4-1 and TRBJ1-2; 7 bases match TRBD1. Losses at the gene ends were 4 bases for V and 7 bases for J; bases not matched to a gene: 9. This CDR3 comprises 14 residues. Per germline, CDR1 MGHRA and CDR2 YSYEKL. The DNA for the CDR3 is TGCGCCAGCAGCCGGGTTGACAGGGATGCTGGCTACACCTTC. This sequence encodes CASSRVDRDAGYTF.